This T cell receptor (beta chain) emerged from a study of beta chain features in type 1 diabetes. Germline lookup yields CDR1 SGHKS and CDR2 YYEKEE (reference sequence). V lost 5 bases and J lost 5; bases outside the gene matches: 6. CDR3 size: 14 residues. This clone was counted at least ten times. Every isolated RNA sample was fully reverse transcribed, so sequencing captured expressed TCRB transcripts. Assay: immunoSEQ multiplex PCR; the TCRdb copy retains only in-frame clones and omits some. The table has more than 300,000 clones, 6.5% to 10% seen once. Specimen: central memory CD4+ T cells from blood. The TCR sequence derives from a woman between 18 and 30 years old in good health. This chain connects TRBV5-5 to TRBJ1-2, with TRBD1 matching 10 bases. The CDR3 DNA is TGTGCCAGCAGTGAGGGACAGGGGAGATATGGCTACACCTTC. Translated: CASSEGQGRYGYTF.